These T cell receptor beta chains were read from a single sample in a study of blood T cell repertoires in COVID-19. Measured with immunoSEQ multiplex PCR; TCRdb has only the in-frame clones, and not every one. Of 220,000 or so clones listed, about 86% are singletons. What was sequenced was peripheral blood. Receptors were obtained from a woman in her fifties or sixties with COVID-19, enrolled during active disease. The CDR3 runs from the conserved cysteine through the conserved F or W. The D gene is left open where the match is weak. Clone size is shown for a subset of rows, as once, few, many or a class of expanded clone.

clone_size,v_call,d_call,j_call,cdr3_nt,cdr3_aa
-,TRBV18,TRBD2,TRBJ2-5,TGTGCCAGCTCAGCTGGACTAGTGGGCCGAGAGACCCAGTACTTC,CASSAGLVGRETQYF
-,TRBV18,-,TRBJ1-5,TGTGCCAGCTCGAACGTGGAGGGACAGCCCCAGCATTTT,CASSNVEGQPQHF
-,TRBV19,TRBD1,TRBJ1-5,TGTGCCAGTAGTATCGGGACAGGGGTGGCTAGCAATCAGCCCCAGCATTTT,CASSIGTGVASNQPQHF
-,TRBV19,-,TRBJ2-7,TGTGCCAGTAGTATGACAATATCCTACGAGCAGTACTTC,CASSMTISYEQYF
few,TRBV2,-,TRBJ1-4,TGTGCCAGCAGTGTCCAGGAAAAACTGTTTTTT,CASSVQEKLFF
few,TRBV6-2/TRBV6-3,TRBD1,TRBJ1-2,TGTGCCAGCAGTTACGGACAGGTCGGCTACACCTTC,CASSYGQVGYTF
-,TRBV19,-,TRBJ2-3,TGTGCCAGTAGTGTTTGGGACTTAGATACGCAGTATTTT,CASSVWDLDTQYF
-,TRBV7-2,TRBD1,TRBJ1-5,TGTGCCAGCAGCCCCTATGGACAGGGCAATCAGCCCCAGCATTTT,CASSPYGQGNQPQHF
-,TRBV28,TRBD2,TRBJ2-3,TGTGCCAGCAGTTCCCCTGGGGGGGTCAGCACAGATACGCAGTATTTT,CASSSPGGVSTDTQYF
-,TRBV19,TRBD2,TRBJ2-5,TGTGCCAGTAGTGGGGGACTACTCCAAGAGACCCAGTACTTC,CASSGGLLQETQYF
-,TRBV7-8,-,TRBJ2-3,TGTGCCAGCAGCTTAAGTCGGGTCGGCCCTGATACGCAGTATTTT,CASSLSRVGPDTQYF